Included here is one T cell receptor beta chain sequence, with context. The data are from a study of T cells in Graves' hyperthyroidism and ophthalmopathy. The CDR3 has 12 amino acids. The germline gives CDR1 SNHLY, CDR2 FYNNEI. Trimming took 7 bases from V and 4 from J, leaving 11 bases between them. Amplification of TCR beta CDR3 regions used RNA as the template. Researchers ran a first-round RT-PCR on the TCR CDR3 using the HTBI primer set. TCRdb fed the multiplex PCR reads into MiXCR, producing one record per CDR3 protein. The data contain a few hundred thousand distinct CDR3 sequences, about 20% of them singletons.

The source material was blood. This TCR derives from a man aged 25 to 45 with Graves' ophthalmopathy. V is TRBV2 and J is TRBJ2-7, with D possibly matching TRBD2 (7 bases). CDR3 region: CASKGGRYEQYF. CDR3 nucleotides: TGTGCCAGCAAGGGGGGGAGATACGAGCAGTACTTC. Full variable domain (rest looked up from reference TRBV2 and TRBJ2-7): EPEVTQTPSHQVTQMGQEVILRCVPISNHLYFYWYRQILGQKVEFLVSFYNNEISEKSEIFDDQFSVERPDGSNFTLKIRSTKLEDSAMYFCASKGGRYEQYFGPGTRLTVT.